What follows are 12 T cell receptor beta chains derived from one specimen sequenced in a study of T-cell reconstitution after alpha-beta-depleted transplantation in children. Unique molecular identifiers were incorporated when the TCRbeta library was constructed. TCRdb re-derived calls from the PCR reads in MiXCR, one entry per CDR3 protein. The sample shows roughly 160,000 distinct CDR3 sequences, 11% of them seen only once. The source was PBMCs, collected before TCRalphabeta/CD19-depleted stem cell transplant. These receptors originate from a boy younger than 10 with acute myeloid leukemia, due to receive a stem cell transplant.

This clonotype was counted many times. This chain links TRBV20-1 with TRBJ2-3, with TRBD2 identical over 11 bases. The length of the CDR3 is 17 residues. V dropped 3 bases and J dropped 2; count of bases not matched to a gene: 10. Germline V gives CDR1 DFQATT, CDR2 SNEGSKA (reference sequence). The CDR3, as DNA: TGCAGTGCTAGTAGGCTAGCGGGGGGCCCTAACACAGATACGCAGTATTTT. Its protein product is CSASRLAGGPNTDTQYF.

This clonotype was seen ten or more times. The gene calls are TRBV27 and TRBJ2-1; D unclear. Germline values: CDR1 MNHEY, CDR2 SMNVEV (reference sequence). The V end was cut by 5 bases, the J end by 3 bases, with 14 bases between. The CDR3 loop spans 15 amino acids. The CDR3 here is CASSLVGFGYNEQFF. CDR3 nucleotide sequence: TGTGCCAGCAGTCTAGTGGGTTTCGGCTACAATGAGCAGTTCTTC.

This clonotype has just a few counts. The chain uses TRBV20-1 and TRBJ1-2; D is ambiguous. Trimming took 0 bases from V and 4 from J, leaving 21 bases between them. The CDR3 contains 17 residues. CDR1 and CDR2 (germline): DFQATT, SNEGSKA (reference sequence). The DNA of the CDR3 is TGCAGTGCTAGAGATTTTCGAGGAGACTCAATAACCTATGGCTACACCTTC. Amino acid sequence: CSARDFRGDSITYGYTF.

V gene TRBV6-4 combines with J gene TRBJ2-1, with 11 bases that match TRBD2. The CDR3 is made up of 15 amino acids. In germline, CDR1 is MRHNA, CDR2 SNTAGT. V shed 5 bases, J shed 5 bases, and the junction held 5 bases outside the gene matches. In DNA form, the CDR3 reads TGTGCCAGCAGTAGACTAGCGGGGTCTGACAATGAGCAGTTCTTC. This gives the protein CASSRLAGSDNEQFF.

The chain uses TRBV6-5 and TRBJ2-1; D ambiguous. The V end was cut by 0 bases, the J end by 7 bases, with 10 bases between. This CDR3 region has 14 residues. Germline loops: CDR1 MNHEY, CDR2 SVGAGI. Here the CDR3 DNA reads TGTGCCAGCAGTTACTCGAAACGGTTAAATGAGCAGTTCTTC. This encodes CASSYSKRLNEQFF.

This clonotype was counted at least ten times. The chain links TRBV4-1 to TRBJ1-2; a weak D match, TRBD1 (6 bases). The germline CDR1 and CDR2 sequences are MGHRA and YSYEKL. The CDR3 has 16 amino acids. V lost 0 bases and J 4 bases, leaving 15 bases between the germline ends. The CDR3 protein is CASSQEGGQNPYGYTF. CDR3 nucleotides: TGCGCCAGCAGCCAAGAGGGGGGCCAGAACCCCTATGGCTACACCTTC.

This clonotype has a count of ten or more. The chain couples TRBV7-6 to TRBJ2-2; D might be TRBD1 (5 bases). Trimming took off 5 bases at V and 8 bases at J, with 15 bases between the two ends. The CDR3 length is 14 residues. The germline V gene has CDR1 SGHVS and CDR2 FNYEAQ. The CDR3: CASSPPARAGELFF. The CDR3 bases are TGTGCCAGCAGCCCACCCGCCAGGGCGGGGGAGCTGTTTTTT.

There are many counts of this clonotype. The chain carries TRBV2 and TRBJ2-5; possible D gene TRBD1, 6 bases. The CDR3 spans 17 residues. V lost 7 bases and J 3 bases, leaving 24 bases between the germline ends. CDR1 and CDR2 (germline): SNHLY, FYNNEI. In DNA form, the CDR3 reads TGTGCCAGCATCGAAAGGGGGAACGAGAGGCTTAAAGAGACCCAGTACTTC. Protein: CASIERGNERLKETQYF.

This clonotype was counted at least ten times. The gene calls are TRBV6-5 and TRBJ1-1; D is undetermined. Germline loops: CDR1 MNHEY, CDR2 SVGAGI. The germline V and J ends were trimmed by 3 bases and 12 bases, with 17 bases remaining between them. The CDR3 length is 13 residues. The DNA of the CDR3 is TGTGCCAGCAGTTATAGACAAGGCGAGGGATCTTTCTTT. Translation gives CASSYRQGEGSFF.

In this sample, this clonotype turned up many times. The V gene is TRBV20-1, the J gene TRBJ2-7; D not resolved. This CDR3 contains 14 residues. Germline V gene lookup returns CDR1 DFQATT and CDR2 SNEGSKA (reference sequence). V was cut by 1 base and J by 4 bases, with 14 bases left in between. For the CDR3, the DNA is TGCAGTGCTAGAGTTTTATTAGGCTCATACGAGCAGTACTTC. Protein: CSARVLLGSYEQYF.

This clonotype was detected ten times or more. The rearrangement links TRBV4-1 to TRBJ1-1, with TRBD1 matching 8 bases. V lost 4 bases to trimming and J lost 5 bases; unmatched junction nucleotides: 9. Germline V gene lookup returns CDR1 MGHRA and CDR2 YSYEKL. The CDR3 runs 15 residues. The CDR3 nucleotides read TGCGCCAGCAGCCCACCGGACAGGGACGGAACTGAAGCTTTCTTT. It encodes CASSPPDRDGTEAFF.

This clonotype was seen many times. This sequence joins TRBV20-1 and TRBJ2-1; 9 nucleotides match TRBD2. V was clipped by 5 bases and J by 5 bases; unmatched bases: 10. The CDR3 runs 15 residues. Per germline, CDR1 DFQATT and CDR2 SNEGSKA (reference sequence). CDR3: CSAHLAGAFDNEQFF. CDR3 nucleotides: TGCAGTGCTCACTTAGCGGGAGCCTTCGACAATGAGCAGTTCTTC.